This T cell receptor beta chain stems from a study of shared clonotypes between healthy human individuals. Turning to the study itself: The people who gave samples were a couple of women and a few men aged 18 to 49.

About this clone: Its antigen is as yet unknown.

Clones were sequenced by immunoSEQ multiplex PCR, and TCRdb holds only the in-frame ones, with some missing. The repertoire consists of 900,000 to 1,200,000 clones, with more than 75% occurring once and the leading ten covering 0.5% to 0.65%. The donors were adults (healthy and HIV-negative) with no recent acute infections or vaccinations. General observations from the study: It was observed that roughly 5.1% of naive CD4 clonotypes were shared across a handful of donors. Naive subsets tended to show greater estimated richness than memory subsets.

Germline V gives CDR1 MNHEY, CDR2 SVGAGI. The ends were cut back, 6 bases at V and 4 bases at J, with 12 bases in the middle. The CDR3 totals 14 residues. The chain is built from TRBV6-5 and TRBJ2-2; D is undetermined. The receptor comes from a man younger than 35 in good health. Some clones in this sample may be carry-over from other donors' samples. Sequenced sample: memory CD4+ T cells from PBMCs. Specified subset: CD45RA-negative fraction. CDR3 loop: CASSPLGRTGELFF. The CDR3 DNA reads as TGTGCCAGCAGCCCTCTTGGCCGCACCGGGGAGCTGTTTTTT.